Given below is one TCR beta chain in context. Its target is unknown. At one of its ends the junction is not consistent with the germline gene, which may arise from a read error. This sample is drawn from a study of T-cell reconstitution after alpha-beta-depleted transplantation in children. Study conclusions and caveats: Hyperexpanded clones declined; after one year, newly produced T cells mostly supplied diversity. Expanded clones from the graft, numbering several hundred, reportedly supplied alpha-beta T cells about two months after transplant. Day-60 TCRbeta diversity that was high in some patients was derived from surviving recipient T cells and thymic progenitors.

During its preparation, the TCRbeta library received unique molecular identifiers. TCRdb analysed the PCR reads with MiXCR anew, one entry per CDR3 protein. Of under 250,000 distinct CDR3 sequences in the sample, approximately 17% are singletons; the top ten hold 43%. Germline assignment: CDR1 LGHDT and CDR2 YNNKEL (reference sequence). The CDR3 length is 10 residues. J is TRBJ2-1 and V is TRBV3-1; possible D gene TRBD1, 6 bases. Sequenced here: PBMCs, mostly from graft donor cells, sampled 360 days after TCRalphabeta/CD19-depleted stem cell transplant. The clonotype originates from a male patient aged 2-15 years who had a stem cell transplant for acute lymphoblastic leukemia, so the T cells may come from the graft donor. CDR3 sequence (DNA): TGTGCCAGCACCCCATGTTCAGGGGACTTC. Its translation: CASTPCSGDF.